One and the same sample provided the 4 T cell receptor beta chains below, sequenced in a study of blood T cell repertoires in COVID-19. Some clones are missing from TCRdb's copy, which holds only in-frame ones; the method was immunoSEQ multiplex PCR. The top ten hold about 0.9% of the sample, which has under 450,000 clones, approximately 89% seen once. The sequencing sample was made of PBMCs or T cells enriched from blood (not recorded which). The receptors were gathered from a woman between 35 and 50 years old who had been exposed to COVID-19.

This clone was seen only once. The CDR3 loop reads CATSTGGPSYEQYF. The CDR3, as DNA: TGTGCCACGTCGACGGGGGGCCCTTCCTACGAGCAGTACTTC. The chain links TRBV7-9 to TRBJ2-7; possibly TRBD2 for D (7 bases). This CDR3 region has 14 residues. V shed 10 bases and J shed 1 base, with 17 bases lying between them. Germline loops: CDR1 SEHNR, CDR2 FQNEAQ (reference sequence). Filled out from reference TRBV7-9 and TRBJ2-7, the complete variable domain reads DTGVSQNPRHKITKRGQNVTFRCDPISEHNRLYWYRQTLGQGPEFLTYFQNEAQLEKSRLLSDRFSAERPKGSFSTLEIQRTEQGDSAMYLCATSTGGPSYEQYFGPGTRLTVT.

The chain combines TRBV7-9 with TRBJ1-2; TRBD1 aligns across 8 bases. In germline, CDR1 is SEHNR, CDR2 FQNEAQ (reference sequence). The CDR3 loop spans 15 amino acids. Losses at the gene ends were 2 bases for V and 7 bases for J; bases not matched to a gene: 9. CDR3 bases: TGTGCCAGCAGCTTATTTAGTGTAGGGACAGGTGGCTACACCTTC. Translating it yields CASSLFSVGTGGYTF.

This CDR3 is CASSQSRLAGRRFNTGELFF. The CDR3 DNA sequence: TGTGCCAGCAGCCAATCTCGACTAGCGGGAAGGCGATTCAACACCGGGGAGCTGTTTTTT. The chain employs TRBV3-1 (or the pseudogene TRBV3-2) and TRBJ2-2; 11 nucleotides align to TRBD2. Germline V gene sequence: CDR1 LGHDT, CDR2 YNNKEL (reference sequence). J gave up 2 bases and V 2 bases, and 13 bases lay outside the gene matches. The CDR3 covers 20 residues.

The chain carries TRBV12-3 or TRBV12-4 and TRBJ2-5; 7 nucleotides line up with TRBD2. J lost 7 bases, V lost 3 bases, and 2 bases had no gene match. This CDR3 spans 12 amino acids. In nucleotides, the CDR3 is TGTGCCAGCAGTTTTGAGCGGGGGACCCAGTACTTC. Translated: CASSFERGTQYF.